This TCR beta chain was obtained from a study of preoperative IRX-2 immunotherapy in early breast cancer. The CDR3 spans 15 residues. Deletions cut 4 bases from V and 6 bases from J, with 16 bases between. Germline CDR1 and CDR2: MDHEN and SYDVKM. Treatment denoted: preoperative locoregional IRX-2 cytokine immunotherapy. Preoperative locoregional IRX-2 cytokine immunotherapy was tested in the phase Ib source study. Assay: immunoSEQ multiplex PCR; the TCRdb copy retains only in-frame clones and omits some. The sample comprises some 25,000 clones, around 89% of which are singletons, and about 9.4% rests with the top ten.

The source is a human donor with breast cancer. The rearrangement links TRBV28 to TRBJ2-1; D is possibly TRBD2 (5 bases). The sample consisted of tumor tissue, taken after IRX-2 immunotherapy. Written as DNA, the CDR3 is TGTGCCAGCAGTTCCCTGGCAGTCGGGGTCAATGAGCAGTTCTTC. Amino acid sequence: CASSSLAVGVNEQFF.